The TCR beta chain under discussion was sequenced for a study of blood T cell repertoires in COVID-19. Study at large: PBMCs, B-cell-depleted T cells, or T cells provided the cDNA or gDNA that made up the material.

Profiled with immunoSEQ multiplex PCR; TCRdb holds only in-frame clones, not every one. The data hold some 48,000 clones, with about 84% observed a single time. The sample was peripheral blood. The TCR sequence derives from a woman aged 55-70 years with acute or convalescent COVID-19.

The DNA for the CDR3 is TGTGCCAGCAGCCCGCTACGGACAGGGTTTTCCTACGAGCAGTACTTC. This codes for CASSPLRTGFSYEQYF. The rearrangement joins TRBV7-9 to TRBJ2-7; 8 nucleotides align to TRBD1. The CDR3 is 16 residues long. The V gene end was trimmed by 5 bases and the J gene end by 1 base; junction bases not matched to a gene: 10. Germline V gene sequence: CDR1 SEHNR, CDR2 FQNEAQ (reference sequence). Drawing the rest from reference TRBV7-9 and TRBJ2-7, the complete variable domain is DTGVSQNPRHKITKRGQNVTFRCDPISEHNRLYWYRQTLGQGPEFLTYFQNEAQLEKSRLLSDRFSAERPKGSFSTLEIQRTEQGDSAMYLCASSPLRTGFSYEQYFGPGTRLTVT.